These 25 T cell receptor beta chains were sequenced from one sample in a study of control samples from healthy donors and cancer patients. The repertoire was sequenced with immunoSEQ multiplex PCR; TCRdb's copy has only in-frame clones and lacks some. The profile covers 15,000 to 20,000 clones, with 85% to 90% appearing a single time and 8% to 10% taken by the ten largest. Sample: PBMCs. The receptors come from a woman in her fifties or sixties with head and neck cancer.

This clone has just one count. This chain links TRBV21-1 with TRBJ1-6. TRBV21-1 is labeled a pseudogene. This CDR3 region has 13 residues. The CDR3 bases are TGTGCCACCACTGGGGTTGAAGATTCACCCCTCCACTTT. This codes for CATTGVEDSPLHF.

The chain employs TRBV27 and TRBJ1-1, with TRBD1 as a possible D gene (5 bases). Germline assignment: CDR1 MNHEY and CDR2 SMNVEV (reference sequence). Between the trimmed V and J ends, which lost 0 bases and 0 bases, there was a span of 11 bases. The CDR3 runs to 16 residues. The CDR3 nucleotides read TGTGCCAGCAGTTTATCCCAGGGAGGTTTGAACACTGAAGCTTTCTTT. It encodes CASSLSQGGLNTEAFF.

The sample holds one count of this clone. The chain links TRBV5-6 to TRBJ2-2, with unresolved D. Per germline, CDR1 SGHDT and CDR2 YYEEEE. The CDR3 contains 12 residues. Trimming shortened V by 3 bases and J by 2 bases, and 2 bases separated the two germline ends. Written as DNA, the CDR3 is TGTGCCAGCAGCTCTAACACCGGGGAGCTGTTTTTT. Encoded protein: CASSSNTGELFF.

The chain combines TRBV10-3 with TRBJ2-5; D gene uncertain. CDR1 is ENHRY and CDR2 is SYGVKD in the germline V gene. The CDR3 has 13 residues. V shed 8 bases and J shed 4 bases, with 14 bases lying between them. CDR3 DNA: TGTGCCATCTCGAGCGTTTTGGGAGAGACCCAGTACTTC. Translated, it gives CAISSVLGETQYF.

The chain joins TRBV14 to TRBJ1-1; the match to TRBD1 covers 8 bases. The CDR3 spans 15 residues. V was pared by 3 bases and J by 1 base, with 4 bases of the junction left unmatched. Germline V gives CDR1 SGHDN, CDR2 FVKESK. CDR3 DNA sequence: TGTGCCAGCAGCCAGAGGACAGGGTGGAACACTGAAGCTTTCTTT. Its protein product is CASSQRTGWNTEAFF.

The chain uses TRBV27 and TRBJ2-7; no clear D. Per germline, CDR1 MNHEY and CDR2 SMNVEV (reference sequence). This CDR3 comprises 12 residues. The V gene lost 1 base and the J gene lost 4 bases, with 5 bases spanning the gap. The CDR3 sequence is CASSLLGYEQYF. CDR3 nucleotide sequence: TGTGCCAGCAGTTTATTGGGATACGAGCAGTACTTC.

The chain combines TRBV27 with TRBJ2-7, with D maybe TRBD2 (5 bases). In germline, CDR1 is MNHEY, CDR2 SMNVEV (reference sequence). The ends were cut back, 7 bases at V and 6 bases at J, with 19 bases in the middle. The CDR3 is made up of 14 amino acids. CDR3: CASKTSLGSFEQYF. For the CDR3, the DNA is TGTGCCAGCAAAACAAGCCTTGGGAGTTTCGAGCAGTACTTC.

The rearrangement links TRBV5-1 to TRBJ1-1; 10 nucleotides align to TRBD1. CDR3 size: 17 residues. J was trimmed by 5 bases and V by 1 base; bases with no gene match: 11. The V gene's germline CDR1 is SGHRS and CDR2 YFSETQ. CDR3 nucleotides: TGCGCCAGCAGCTTGACCCCTCGACAGGGGGCATGGACTGAAGCTTTCTTT. This codes for CASSLTPRQGAWTEAFF.

V usage is TRBV7-2 and J usage is TRBJ1-6; TRBD1 agrees at 8 bases. Germline loops: CDR1 SGHTA, CDR2 FQGNSA. With 5 bases clipped from V and 6 bases from J, the junction kept 9 bases outside the gene matches. The CDR3 is 16 residues long. CDR3 in DNA: TGTGCCAGCAGCCTTTACCGGACAGGGTCTAATTCACCCCTCCACTTT. Translation: CASSLYRTGSNSPLHF.

V is TRBV27 and J is TRBJ1-1; 8 bases align to TRBD1. J lost 4 bases, V lost 3 bases, and 10 bases had no gene match. This CDR3 is 16 amino acids long. Germline V CDR1 and CDR2: MNHEY, SMNVEV (reference sequence). The CDR3 reads CASSFLSLTGVTEAFF. The CDR3, as DNA: TGTGCCAGCAGTTTCCTTTCACTGACAGGGGTCACTGAAGCTTTCTTT.

This chain joins TRBV24-1 and TRBJ1-2, with a weak D call TRBD1 (6 bases). V was cut by 3 bases and J by 4 bases, with 8 bases left in between. The length of the CDR3 is 13 residues. CDR1 and CDR2 (germline): KGHDR, SFDVKD. CDR3 residues: CATSDTGRYGYTF. The CDR3 bases are TGTGCCACCAGTGATACAGGGCGCTATGGCTACACCTTC.

The chain couples TRBV2 to TRBJ1-1; 7 nucleotides line up with TRBD1. The CDR3 is made up of 13 amino acids. Germline CDR1 reads SNHLY; CDR2 reads FYNNEI. V gave up 6 bases and J gave up 0 bases; unmatched junction bases: 1. CDR3 nucleotide sequence: TGTGCCAGCAGGGACAGGCTGAACACTGAAGCTTTCTTT. Translating it yields CASRDRLNTEAFF.

This rearrangement joins TRBV4-1 to TRBJ2-1, with 7 nucleotides matching TRBD2. From germline, CDR1 is MGHRA and CDR2 YSYEKL. J lost 12 bases, V lost 4 bases, and 9 bases had no gene match. The CDR3 consists of 13 residues. The CDR3 reads CASSPLGLVAQFF. The CDR3 region has the DNA TGCGCCAGCAGCCCATTAGGACTAGTGGCGCAGTTCTTC.

The rearrangement links TRBV5-4 to TRBJ2-5, with 8 bases that match TRBD2. The CDR3 extends over 15 amino acids. Losses at the gene ends were 1 base for V and 4 bases for J; bases not matched to a gene: 6. Germline assignment: CDR1 SGHNT and CDR2 YYREEE (reference sequence). This CDR3 reads CASSLMAGGGETQYF. The CDR3 DNA reads TGTGCCAGCAGCTTGATGGCGGGAGGAGGAGAGACCCAGTACTTC.

CDR3 residues: CASSGKGGDTEAFF. DNA for the CDR3: TGTGCCAGCTCAGGCAAAGGCGGGGACACTGAAGCTTTCTTT. The chain carries TRBV18 and TRBJ1-1; D remains unclear. V was pared by 5 bases and J by 3 bases, with 13 bases between. CDR1 KGHSH and CDR2 LQKENI come from the germline V gene. The CDR3 sequence is 14 residues long.

This clone was counted a few times. This chain joins TRBV5-4 and TRBJ2-1; D is possibly TRBD1 (6 bases). With 1 base removed from V and 10 bases from J, the gap between germline ends came to 12 bases. The length of the CDR3 is 13 residues. Germline-derived CDR1 and CDR2 are SGHNT and YYREEE (reference sequence). The DNA for the CDR3 is TGTGCCAGCAGCTTGAGTGGGGGCAGGGAGCAGTTCTTC. Protein sequence: CASSLSGGREQFF.

V usage is TRBV6-1 and J usage is TRBJ1-3; 7 positions match TRBD1. V shed 1 base, J shed 2 bases, and the junction held 2 bases outside the gene matches. In germline, CDR1 is MNHNS, CDR2 SASEGT. The CDR3 is made up of 15 amino acids. DNA of the CDR3: TGTGCCAGCAGTGAAGGACAGGGTCCTGGAAACACCATATATTTT. It translates to CASSEGQGPGNTIYF.

The genes are TRBV7-9 and TRBJ2-3, with 8 bases lining up with TRBD1. J was trimmed by 8 bases and V by 6 bases; bases with no gene match: 13. The CDR3 sequence is 15 residues long. Per germline, CDR1 SEHNR and CDR2 FQNEAQ (reference sequence). Here the CDR3 reads CASSSDREIPLTQYF. CDR3 coding DNA: TGTGCCAGCAGTTCGGACAGGGAGATTCCCCTTACGCAGTATTTT.

This clone was recorded only once. The genes are TRBV7-6 and TRBJ2-7, with a weak D call TRBD2 (5 bases). The CDR3 spans 15 residues. Looked up from germline, CDR1 is SGHVS and CDR2 is FNYEAQ. Trimming cost V 5 bases and J 3 bases, with 17 bases left between them. CDR3 region: CASSPAPGYLYEQYF. CDR3 coding DNA: TGTGCCAGCAGCCCCGCCCCGGGATACCTCTACGAGCAGTACTTC.

This clone was observed a handful of times. The chain has TRBV5-6 and TRBJ2-6, with a tentative D call TRBD1 (6 bases). The V end lost 5 bases, the J end lost 0 bases, and 15 bases lay between the germline ends. The germline CDR1 and CDR2 sequences are SGHDT and YYEEEE. The CDR3 has 17 amino acids. The CDR3 DNA sequence: TGTGCCAGCAGTTATGGGACATCTAGCTCTGGGGCCAACGTCCTGACTTTC. Translation: CASSYGTSSSGANVLTF.

The V gene is TRBV27, the J gene TRBJ1-2; D not certain. Trimming took off 9 bases at V and 2 bases at J, with 7 bases between the two ends. Germline-derived CDR1 and CDR2 are MNHEY and SMNVEV (reference sequence). The CDR3 contains 11 residues. The CDR3: CASGENYGYTF. CDR3 sequence (DNA): TGTGCCAGTGGAGAGAACTATGGCTACACCTTC.

The chain is built from TRBV2 and TRBJ1-5; D is uncertain. Deletions cut 5 bases from V and 4 bases from J, with 12 bases between. The CDR3 loop spans 14 amino acids. Germline V gives CDR1 SNHLY, CDR2 FYNNEI. The CDR3 bases are TGTGCCAGCAGTCCTTCCGATTCTAATCAGCCCCAGCATTTT. Encoded protein: CASSPSDSNQPQHF.

This chain joins TRBV6-5 and TRBJ2-5; 8 bases line up with TRBD1. Germline values: CDR1 MNHEY, CDR2 SVGAGI. This CDR3 region has 15 residues. V was clipped by 8 bases and J by 2 bases; unmatched bases: 10. DNA for the CDR3: TGTGCCAGCTCATTTTACCGGACAGGGCAAGAGACCCAGTACTTC. Amino acids: CASSFYRTGQETQYF.

The chain has TRBV7-8 and TRBJ1-3, with D possibly TRBD1 on 5 matching bases. The ends were cut back, 9 bases at V and 0 bases at J, with 12 bases in the middle. The CDR3 runs 14 residues. Looked up from germline, CDR1 is SGHVS and CDR2 is FQNEAQ. The CDR3: CASRGVTSGNTIYF. The CDR3 coding sequence is TGTGCCAGTAGGGGAGTAACCTCTGGAAACACCATATATTTT.

The CDR3 here is CASSESGGHYGYTF. The DNA for the CDR3 is TGCGCCAGCAGTGAGTCAGGCGGACACTATGGCTACACCTTC. The chain links TRBV10-2 to TRBJ1-2; D ambiguous. Trimming removed 0 bases from V and 3 bases from J, with 8 bases in between. The CDR3 contains 14 residues. The germline V gene encodes CDR1 WSHSY and CDR2 SAAADI.